Below, 15 T cell receptor beta chains from the same sample are listed, as sequenced in a study of post-analysis software for immune sequencing data. General observations from the study: Patients showed TRBV5-6, TRBV5-1 and TRBV20-1 among 4 or 5 TRBV segments more frequent than in controls.

Their target antigens are unknown. Presence of unique molecular identifiers characterized the TCR beta cDNA libraries. One entry per CDR3 protein results from TCRdb running MiXCR on the PCR reads. Seen here are approximately 570,000 distinct CDR3 sequences, 44% observed once, and the top ten hold approximately 1.7%. Sequencing was done on a sample of blood. The receptors were sampled from a girl aged 10 to 17 with multiple sclerosis.

This clonotype was recorded a few times. A read error may produce the germline difference seen at one junction end. The chain has TRBV5-5 and TRBJ2-5; TRBD2 matches at 10 bases. Germline V gene sequence: CDR1 SGHKS, CDR2 YYEKEE (reference sequence). The CDR3 length is 17 residues. The CDR3: CASSLVAGGLGEETQYF. The CDR3 DNA reads as TGTGCCAGTAGCTTAGTAGCGGGAGGCTTGGGGGAAGAGACCCAGTACTTC.

This clonotype showed up just a few times. For the CDR3, the DNA is TGTGCCAGCAGCCAAGGACCTAGCGGGGGGGGCAATGAGCAGTTCTTC. It specifies CASSQGPSGGGNEQFF. The chain has TRBV3-1 and TRBJ2-1; 12 bases are a match to TRBD2. CDR1 is LGHDT, CDR2 YNNKEL, per germline (reference sequence). Unmatched junction bases numbered 4, after V lost 1 base and J lost 6 bases. The CDR3 has 16 amino acids.

This clonotype occurred a few times. J is TRBJ2-7 and V is TRBV9, with D possibly matching TRBD2 (5 bases). V was cut by 7 bases and J by 2 bases, with 10 bases left in between. Looked up from germline, CDR1 is SGDLS and CDR2 is YYNGEE. CDR3 length: 12 residues. CDR3 sequence reads: CASGDGTYEQYF. As DNA, the CDR3 is TGTGCCAGCGGCGACGGGACCTACGAGCAGTACTTC. Full variable domain (outside the CDR3, taken from reference TRBV9 and TRBJ2-7): DSGVTQTPKHLITATGQRVTLRCSPRSGDLSVYWYQQSLDQGLQFLIQYYNGEERAKGNILERFSAQQFPDLHSELNLSSLELGDSALYFCASGDGTYEQYFGPGTRLTVT.

This clonotype came up a few times. This chain connects TRBV12-3 or TRBV12-4 to TRBJ2-7; TRBD2 agrees at 7 bases. This CDR3 has 16 amino acids. V was clipped by 6 bases and J by 7 bases; unmatched bases: 18. The CDR3 loop is CASRQSRDGDYAEQYF. CDR3 nucleotides: TGTGCCAGCAGGCAGAGCCGAGATGGGGACTACGCGGAGCAGTACTTC.

This clonotype has more than one count but fewer than ten. Written as DNA, the CDR3 is TGCAGTAGTACAGGACGGGATTACTACAATGAGCAGTTCTTC. It translates to CSSTGRDYYNEQFF. The V and J genes are TRBV29-1 and TRBJ2-1; D possibly matches TRBD1 or TRBD2 (5 bases each). The CDR3 sequence is 14 residues long. The germline V gene has CDR1 SQVTM and CDR2 ANQGSEA.

The V call is TRBV10-2, the J call TRBJ1-1; a weak D match, TRBD1 (6 bases). Between the trimmed V and J ends, which lost 5 bases and 6 bases, there was a span of 13 bases. Germline V CDR1 and CDR2: WSHSY, SAAADI. This CDR3 comprises 13 residues. The CDR3: CASSSTGRAEAFF. In nucleotides, the CDR3 is TGCGCCAGCAGTTCAACAGGGAGGGCTGAAGCTTTCTTT.

This clonotype has a handful of counts. The chain joins TRBV7-2 to TRBJ2-5; possible D gene TRBD2, 5 bases. CDR1 is SGHTA and CDR2 is FQGNSA in the germline V gene. The CDR3 is 12 residues long. V lost 4 bases, J lost 5 bases, and 8 bases lay in between. This CDR3 is CASSSGMETQYF. The CDR3 DNA sequence: TGTGCCAGCAGCTCCGGGATGGAGACCCAGTACTTC.

The chain employs TRBV20-1 and TRBJ2-7; D may be TRBD1 (5 bases). The CDR3 spans 13 residues. Trimming cost V 5 bases and J 5 bases, with 16 bases left between them. The germline CDR1 and CDR2 sequences are DFQATT and SNEGSKA (reference sequence). In DNA, the CDR3 is TGCAGTGCTGGACACTCGGTTTCCAACGAGCAGTACTTC. This translates into CSAGHSVSNEQYF.

The table lists this clonotype with a few counts. The rearrangement uses TRBV12-3 or TRBV12-4 and TRBJ2-1; 9 nucleotides match TRBD1. Germline trimming cut 5 bases from V and 4 bases from J; bases unmatched to any gene: 3. The CDR3 runs to 14 residues. The CDR3: CASSGTGRYNEQFF. CDR3 nucleotides: TGTGCCAGCAGTGGGACAGGGAGATACAATGAGCAGTTCTTC.

This clonotype was seen a handful of times. This chain connects TRBV20-1 to TRBJ1-5; D possibly corresponds to TRBD1 (6 bases). The V and J ends lost 4 bases and 0 bases respectively, with 10 bases between them. The CDR3 loop spans 14 amino acids. Per germline, CDR1 DFQATT and CDR2 SNEGSKA (reference sequence). The CDR3 DNA reads TGCAGTGCTAAGGGGGACCTTAGCAATCAGCCCCAGCATTTT. Translation: CSAKGDLSNQPQHF.

The gene calls are TRBV27 and TRBJ2-1; 8 bases agree with TRBD2. The CDR3 runs to 15 residues. The V gene's germline CDR1 is MNHEY and CDR2 SMNVEV (reference sequence). After removal of 7 bases from V and 1 base from J, the junction contained 6 bases not matched to a gene. The CDR3 nucleotides read TGTGCCAGCACCCCTAGCGGGCCATCCTACAATGAGCAGTTCTTC. Translating it yields CASTPSGPSYNEQFF.

The V and J genes are TRBV7-9 and TRBJ1-2; no clear D gene. The CDR3 totals 13 residues. The germline gives CDR1 SEHNR, CDR2 FQNEAQ (reference sequence). V dropped 5 bases and J dropped 4 bases, with 11 bases sitting between them. The CDR3 sequence: CASSPDWSYGYTF. The DNA for the CDR3 is TGTGCCAGCAGCCCAGACTGGTCCTATGGCTACACCTTC.

With regard to this clonotype: Compared with germline, one end of the junction differs, possibly owing to a read error. CDR3 bases: TGCGCCAGCAGCTACCTAGCGGGAGAGGATACGCAGTATTTT. This codes for CASSYLAGEDTQYF. The rearrangement links TRBV5-6 to TRBJ2-3, with TRBD2 matching 10 bases. The CDR3 totals 14 residues. Germline CDR1 and CDR2: SGHDT and YYEEEE.

The chain links TRBV11-1 to TRBJ2-1; D is possibly TRBD2 (5 bases). V was clipped by 3 bases and J by 9 bases, with 6 bases between them. The germline gives CDR1 SGHAT, CDR2 FQDESV (reference sequence). The CDR3 extends over 11 amino acids. The CDR3 nucleotides are TGTGCCAGCAGCTTCGAGGGTGAGCAGTTCTTC. As protein: CASSFEGEQFF.

The chain has TRBV4-1 and TRBJ1-2, with TRBD1 matching 8 bases. From germline, CDR1 is MGHRA and CDR2 YSYEKL. V shed 1 base and J 7 bases; nucleotides not matched to a gene: 8. The CDR3 is 15 amino acids. The CDR3 region is CASSQVGQAPRGYTF. CDR3 nucleotides: TGCGCCAGCAGCCAAGTGGGACAGGCCCCTCGTGGCTACACCTTC.